Below, one T cell receptor (beta chain) is given with its context. Its antigen target is currently unknown. There are no base qualities to consult, and no much larger clone falls within one base. Library creation used the immunoSEQ multiplex PCR assay. The multiplex PCR relied on a mix of 60 forward primers for TCR Vbeta segments and 13 reverse primers for TCR Jbeta segments. The CDR3 region of rearranged TCR beta genes was amplified from genomic DNA by a multiplex PCR assay. Amplified TCR beta libraries were sequenced as 87-base-pair reads on the Illumina HiSeq System. The authors processed their data as follows. A later analysis counted around 72 million unique TCR beta chains across the 666 repertoires, and some 11 million of these chains were shared by at least two donors. Raw reads were error-corrected and collapsed into unique sequences by a nearest-neighbor algorithm in which closely related sequences were merged to remove PCR and sequencing errors. CDR3 sequences were aligned to IMGT reference sequences to assign V, D and J gene segments. For a sequence to be retained, at least a six-nucleotide match to both a V gene segment and a J gene segment was required. Rearrangements were classified as productive when the CDR3 lacked stop codons and remained in frame with V and J, and all other rearrangements were classified as non-productive. CDR3 was defined according to IMGT convention as the region running from the second conserved V-encoded cysteine to the conserved J-encoded phenylalanine. Sequences without an unambiguous match to a single V gene segment were excluded from the earlier analysis of about 600 of the donors. An earlier analysis of 450 to 650 of the donors called V segments functional above 56.7% productive rearrangements and segregating when the between-donor standard deviation exceeded 5%. A statistical classification framework was developed to diagnose cytomegalovirus status using the catalog of TCR beta chain sequences. A later analysis assigned V and J genes by comparing TCR nucleotide sequences with IMGT/GENE-DB human TR gene sequences. The TCRdist pipeline was used in a later analysis to assign CDR3 sequences and most-parsimonious VDJ recombination scenarios. In a later analysis, each TCR beta chain was defined by its CDR3 amino acid sequence together with its V-gene family, and reads lacking a unique V-gene family were excluded. A later analysis removed 500 to 600 highly shared, low-generation-probability nucleotide sequences to deal with suspected cross-contamination and a sequencing artifact. For each public chain, a later analysis derived a clonal expansion index from normalized ranks of inferred template counts within each repertoire. In a later analysis, generation probabilities were computed using a VDJ recombination model fitted to out-of-frame rearrangements, and the results were checked against IGoR. In a later analysis, hypergeometric tests were used to score TCR-TCR, TCR-HLA and TCR-CMV co-occurrence, with a repertoire-size bias correction applied to TCR pairs. In a later analysis, false discovery rates were estimated by permuting HLA or CMV assignments 20 times. A later analysis grouped co-occurring TCRs with DBSCAN, adding TCRdist sequence similarity when clustering within HLA-allele-positive subsets. Repertoires with fewer than 30,000 or more than 120,000 public chains, plus five repertoires with anomalous nucleotide sharing, were excluded from co-occurrence clustering. TCRdb took over this immuneACCESS table, retaining in-frame rearrangements with V and J assigned. Such tables are incomplete; in checked studies, under half of the missing clones stem from an unresolved V gene, and the remainder is unexplained. V and J calls and clone size follow that table, whereas D and trimming were derived from the DNA. The table for this sample lists roughly 120,000 clones; over 6.5% of them were counted only once. The ten top clones hold approximately 6.4% of the sample.

The cohort consisted of 600 to 750 healthy bone marrow donors. Cohort members were all nominally healthy when sampled, although unrecorded immune exposures were likely present. The donor was CMV seropositive and was included in the group of around 300 seropositive cohort members. A peripheral blood sample was collected from each donor, and TCR beta sequencing was performed on peripheral blood mononuclear cells. The Qiagen DNeasy Blood Extraction Kit was used to extract genomic DNA from the blood cell samples. This record belongs to a study of cytomegalovirus exposure and HLA in healthy donors (dated 2017 in TCRdb). Some background on the complete study: In an earlier analysis of under 750 of the donors, 250 to 300 Gb of sequence data and approximately 100 million unique TCR beta sequences from 180 million or so T cells were reported. In an earlier analysis of around 540 of the donors, high-throughput TCR beta sequencing was used to judge whether each TCR beta V gene segment behaved as functional or pseudogenic. Typing coverage varied by locus: roughly 629-640 donors for A, B, C, DRB1 and DQB1; 500 to 550 for DQA1; 600 to 610 for DPA1; more than 450 for DPB1. Both class I and class II loci were covered by HLA typing, at four-digit resolution. The study profiled the T cell repertoires of 550 to 700 subjects by immunosequencing and related them to cytomegalovirus serostatus. Five DR-DQ haplotypes were treated as single units for association and clustering because of strong linkage in the cohort. A later genetic analysis took genome-wide SNP genotypes for about three fifths of the 666 donors and used that subset as a discovery cohort. Besides the first cohort of roughly 660 subjects, a separate validation cohort made up of 90 to 150 different subjects was used. To predict cytomegalovirus infection status, the study combined high-throughput TCR immunosequencing, statistical association of individual TCRs with disease status, and machine learning. Roughly 300 gigabases of sequencing data and tens of millions of unique TCR sequences were included in an early release covering roughly 700 HLA-typed donors. On average, around 240,000 unique TCR beta nucleotide sequences were sequenced per donor among several hundred genotyped donors of the cohort, with roughly a sixth of those sequences being non-productive. Of the roughly 390 genotyped donors, approximately 83% fell in the genetic ancestry cluster associated with self-reported Caucasian donors. Every discovery cohort repertoire had been produced on one sequencing platform. Donor age, sex, ethnicity and CMV serostatus were compiled alongside the repertoire data. In a later analysis, previously published TCR beta repertoires from about 670 donors were re-analyzed and high-resolution HLA genotyping was added so that TCR occurrence patterns could be studied. The study aimed to test whether signatures of past pathogen exposure could be identified by cataloging public T cell receptors. Rather than drawing on any new phenotypic data, the later analysis identified candidate immune exposures from TCR beta sequences and the way those sequences occurred across donors. Broader findings and caveats from the paper: Because HLA typing was unavailable for some donors at each locus, only the typed subset was used in association tests. Assigning TCR associations to individual alleles was difficult when HLA alleles, especially DR and DQ, strongly co-occurred. A further reported finding was that TCR beta sequences accurately predicted the HLA-A and HLA-B alleles for most subjects in the first cohort. Most TCR sequences were seen in very few donors, while some public TCRs were found in many individuals. The authors suggested that the approach could potentially be extended to other disease states and immunological phenotypes. The only immune exposure information available for the cohort was CMV serostatus. In this cohort, only TCR beta chains were sequenced, and detectable features were limited by the absence of alpha or paired-chain data. A few of the identified cytomegalovirus-associated TCR beta chains were confirmed in vitro to be specific for cytomegalovirus antigens. Several of the top co-occurrence clusters appeared to be linked to parvovirus B19, influenza, CMV and Epstein-Barr virus, according to a later analysis. A later genetic analysis reported fewer N-insertions in productive TCRs among donors in an Asian-associated ancestry cluster than the approximately 670-donor mean. The classifier was reported to diagnose cytomegalovirus status with high specificity and sensitivity in both the original and validation cohorts. The study gave a list of over 150 TCR beta chains associated with cytomegalovirus. In a later genetic analysis, a missense DCLRE1C variant was associated with V-gene and J-gene trimming of TCR beta chains, and the association was replicated in an independent cohort. A later analysis found that most CMV-associated TCR beta chains appeared HLA-restricted, with HLA associations seemingly driven largely by CMV exposure. According to a later analysis, TCR association rates differed among HLA loci, with DRB1 alleles showing the most associated TCRs and HLA-C alleles showing the fewest. Some IMGT-functional V segments, including TRBV6-2 and TRBV6-3, could not be told apart with the 87-base-pair reads, so those segments were excluded. Because counts were too low, roughly 18 rarely observed V segments, including chromosome 9 orphons, were left out of the earlier analysis of 500 to 650 of the donors. Specific HLA alleles were associated with over 15,000 TCR beta sequences at a false discovery rate of 0.05 in a later analysis. A cluster of highly shared sequence variants was judged likely to be a technical artifact of the sequencing pipeline. Linkage disequilibrium might explain the correlated functional status among segregating V segments, but an unknown experimental factor could not be excluded. Roughly uniform sequencing depth across donors was assumed in presence/absence analyses, although this assumption may not hold. Compared with equally common non-associated chains, HLA-associated TCR beta chains in a later analysis were more clonally expanded and had lower generation probabilities. Broadly in line with IMGT annotations, most TCR beta V segments showed up in productive rearrangements about 87% or about 30% of the time in an earlier analysis of 587 of the donors.

CDR1 SQVTM and CDR2 ANQGSEA are derived from the germline V gene. The CDR3 sequence holds 11 residues, the cysteine and phenylalanine included. The read is trimmed to its CDR3 DNA, 33 bases read in frame from base 1. V is cut back by 6 bases and J by 6 bases, with 3 bases in the junction unmatched. The chain was built from TRBV29-1 and TRBJ2-3, and TRBD1 matches 7 of the central bases. The sequence was collected from a woman aged 40 to 49 in good health and CMV-seropositive. What was sequenced was PBMCs. The nucleotides read TGCAGCGTCGGACAGGCGGATACGCAGTATTTT. Translated, this is CSVGQADTQYF.